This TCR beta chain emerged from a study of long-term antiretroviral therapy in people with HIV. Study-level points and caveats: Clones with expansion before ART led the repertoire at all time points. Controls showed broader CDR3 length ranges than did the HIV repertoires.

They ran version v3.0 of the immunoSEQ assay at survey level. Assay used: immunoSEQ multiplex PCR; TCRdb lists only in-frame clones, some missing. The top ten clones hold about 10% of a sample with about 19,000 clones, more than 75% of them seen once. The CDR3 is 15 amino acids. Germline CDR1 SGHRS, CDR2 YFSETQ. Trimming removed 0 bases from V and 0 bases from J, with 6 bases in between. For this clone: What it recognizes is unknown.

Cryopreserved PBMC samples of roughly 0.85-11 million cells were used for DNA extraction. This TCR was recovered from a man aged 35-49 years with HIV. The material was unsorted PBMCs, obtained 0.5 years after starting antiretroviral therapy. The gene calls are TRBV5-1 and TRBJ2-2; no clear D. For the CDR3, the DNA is TGCGCCAGCAGCTTGGTCAGTTCGAACACCGGGGAGCTGTTTTTT. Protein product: CASSLVSSNTGELFF.